The T cell receptor (beta chain) under discussion was sequenced for a study of CD8 T cells in ankylosing spondylitis. Points from the study as a whole: Seemingly characteristic of ankylosing spondylitis blood was a TCR beta motif consisting of about 8 highly homologous variants. Clones linked to disease, bearing a CD8+ phenotype, were relatively rare in peripheral blood.

This CDR3 has 13 residues. Trimming stripped 3 bases from V and 2 bases from J, with 11 bases between. The germline V gene has CDR1 DFQATT and CDR2 SNEGSKA (reference sequence). The TCR beta libraries were generated through quantitative 5'-RACE incorporating molecular barcodes. MiXCR, applied by TCRdb to the 5' RACE reads, yields one record per CDR3 protein. The sample has over 600,000 distinct CDR3 sequences, roughly 20% seen once. For this clonotype: Its target is not known.

V and J are TRBV20-1 and TRBJ2-7; D remains ambiguous. The specimen sequenced was blood, either unsorted or a sorted T cell fraction (not recorded which). The sequence came from a male donor with ankylosing spondylitis. CDR3 protein: CSASLGLPYEQYF. The CDR3 region has the DNA TGCAGTGCTAGCTTAGGGCTCCCCTACGAGCAGTACTTC.